The 9 T cell receptor beta chains listed next were all sequenced from one sample in a study of human T cells and chemical hapten exposure. Time point noted: patch test 3, about 24 weeks after DPC sensitization. The treatment denotes: therapeutic diphenylcyclopropenone sensitization with weekly scalp DPC. One entry per CDR3 protein, called by TCRdb with MiXCR from the RACE reads. The table records about 200,000 distinct CDR3 sequences, 20% to 25% of them present only once. The sample was whole blood, taken in connection with sensitization to the hapten diphenylcyclopropenone (DPC). The receptors here all came from a middle-aged woman with alopecia areata. Some clones in this sample may be carry-over from other donors' samples.

This clonotype was seen a handful of times. In DNA, the CDR3 is TGTGCCAGCAGCCAGGCCGGGACTAGCGCACGGGAGCTGTTTTTT. Translating it yields CASSQAGTSARELFF. The rearrangement uses TRBV4-2 and TRBJ2-2; 10 bases are shared with TRBD2. The V and J ends lost 3 bases and 9 bases, in that order; junction bases with no gene match: 7. The CDR3 has 15 amino acids. The germline V gene has CDR1 LGHNA and CDR2 YNFKEQ.

This chain links TRBV10-3 with TRBJ2-3, with TRBD2 identical over 8 bases. The CDR3 is 15 residues long. Trimming took 6 bases from V and 0 from J; bases not matched to a gene: 5. CDR1 is ENHRY and CDR2 is SYGVKD in the germline V gene. The CDR3 nucleotides read TGTGCCATCAGGGAACTAGCGGTTAGCACAGATACGCAGTATTTT. It specifies CAIRELAVSTDTQYF.

Here the CDR3 DNA reads TGTGCCAGCAGCCGACTTTCGGGAGAGACCCAGTACTTC. Its translation: CASSRLSGETQYF. The chain is built from TRBV7-2 and TRBJ2-5; D gene unclear. Germline CDR1 and CDR2: SGHTA and FQGNSA. The V end lost 5 bases, the J end lost 4 bases, and 11 bases lay between the germline ends. The CDR3 totals 13 residues.

This chain connects TRBV7-2 to TRBJ1-1; tentative D call: TRBD1 (5 bases). CDR1 is SGHTA and CDR2 is FQGNSA in the germline V gene. Trimming removed 1 base at V and 3 bases at J, with 15 bases between. This CDR3 comprises 16 residues. CDR3 in DNA: TGTGCCAGCAGCTTAGTGGGGCAGGGTGGAGACACTGAAGCTTTCTTT. Amino acid sequence: CASSLVGQGGDTEAFF.

This sequence joins TRBV4-3 and TRBJ1-2, with unresolved D. Trimming cost V 0 bases and J 5 bases, with 19 bases left between them. Germline CDR1 is LGHNA and CDR2 is YSLEER. The CDR3 contains 17 residues. CDR3 nucleotides: TGCGCCAGCAGCCAAGATATTGGGGAGGGCTTTCCGTATGGCTACACCTTC. This sequence encodes CASSQDIGEGFPYGYTF.

The CDR3 DNA reads as TGTGCCAGCAGTTTACCGGGACAGGGGACCAACGAGCAGTACTTC. Translating gives CASSLPGQGTNEQYF. This chain joins TRBV28 and TRBJ2-7, with TRBD1 identical over 10 bases. The CDR3 contains 15 residues. In germline, CDR1 is MDHEN, CDR2 SYDVKM. V lost 2 bases to trimming and J lost 5 bases; unmatched junction nucleotides: 6.

This chain joins TRBV29-1 and TRBJ2-1, with 9 bases aligning to TRBD1. CDR3 length equals 12 residues. Germline CDR1 is SQVTM and CDR2 is ANQGSEA. The CDR3 DNA reads TGCAGACGACAGGGGGGATACAATGAGCAGTTCTTC. Its translation is CRRQGGYNEQFF.

This clonotype was detected a few times. The chain links TRBV29-1 to TRBJ2-5; maybe TRBD2 (6 bases). The CDR3 covers 13 residues. The ends were cut back, 7 bases at V and 7 bases at J, with 19 bases in the middle. CDR1 and CDR2 (germline): SQVTM, ANQGSEA. CDR3 region: CSAGGTASGTQYF. The CDR3 nucleotides are TGCAGCGCCGGCGGGACGGCGTCGGGGACCCAGTACTTC.

This clonotype has at least ten counts. This chain connects TRBV24-1 to TRBJ2-3; no definite D call. This CDR3 contains 13 residues. The V end was cut by 7 bases, the J end by 1 base, with 8 bases between. CDR1 and CDR2 from the germline V gene are KGHDR and SFDVKD. The DNA of the CDR3 is TGTGCCACCAGGGATCAGGGCACAGATACGCAGTATTTT. The encoded protein is CATRDQGTDTQYF.